A single sample gave rise to the 16 T cell receptor beta chains below, sequenced in a study of T cell changes during pregnancy in multiple sclerosis. Assay used: immunoSEQ multiplex PCR; TCRdb lists only in-frame clones, some missing. This table holds 70,000 to 80,000 clones, roughly 94% found once. The sample consisted of peripheral blood, taken in the third trimester of pregnancy. The receptor set was obtained from a female donor with multiple sclerosis, enrolled in a pregnancy study.

This chain uses TRBV5-6 with TRBJ1-5; D not certain. CDR1 is SGHDT and CDR2 is YYEEEE in the germline V gene. The CDR3 loop spans 14 amino acids. V was trimmed by 2 bases and J by 1 base, leaving 7 bases between them. CDR3 sequence (DNA): TGTGCCAGCAGCTTCCTATTCAGCAATCAGCCCCAGCATTTT. Amino acids: CASSFLFSNQPQHF.

In DNA form, the CDR3 reads TGTGCCAGCAGTCAAACAGGGGGCAGTTCACCCCTCCACTTT. Its translation: CASSQTGGSSPLHF. The chain joins TRBV6-4 to TRBJ1-6; TRBD1 matches 9 bases. CDR3 length: 14 amino acids. Germline CDR1 and CDR2: MRHNA and SNTAGT. The ends lost 5 bases at V and 9 bases at J; junction bases unmatched: 5.

V gene TRBV6-1 combines with J gene TRBJ2-3; D unresolved. Germline CDR1 MNHNS, CDR2 SASEGT. V lost 3 bases to trimming and J lost 7 bases, with 11 bases between them. The CDR3 spans 13 residues. The CDR3 nucleotides read TGTGCCAGCAGTGACTACTTCCCCAATACGCAGTATTTT. Encoded protein: CASSDYFPNTQYF.

This clone was observed a handful of times. The rearrangement uses TRBV5-1 and TRBJ1-1, with TRBD1 matching over 7 bases. This CDR3 contains 14 residues. V was pared by 2 bases and J by 5 bases, with 6 bases of the junction left unmatched. The germline gives CDR1 SGHRS, CDR2 YFSETQ. The CDR3 region has the DNA TGCGCCAGCAGCTTAGGACAGGCGTATACTGAAGCTTTCTTT. This gives the protein CASSLGQAYTEAFF. Full variable domain (remainder filled in from reference TRBV5-1 and TRBJ1-1): KAGVTQTPRYLIKTRGQQVTLSCSPISGHRSVSWYQQTPGQGLQFLFEYFSETQRNKGNFPGRFSGRQFSNSRSEMNVSTLELGDSALYLCASSLGQAYTEAFFGQGTRLTVV.

The chain recombines TRBV19 with TRBJ1-2; tentatively, D is TRBD1 (5 bases). The CDR3 loop spans 14 amino acids. The V gene lost 2 bases and the J gene lost 0 bases, with 7 bases spanning the gap. Germline CDR1 and CDR2: LNHDA and SQIVND (reference sequence). CDR3 in amino acids: CASSIKGTNYGYTF. The CDR3 DNA reads TGTGCCAGTAGTATAAAGGGGACTAACTATGGCTACACCTTC.

The chain joins TRBV19 to TRBJ2-5; D may be TRBD2 (5 bases). The CDR3 extends over 15 amino acids. Trimming left V 2 bases short and J 1 base short, with 11 bases between. Germline CDR1 is LNHDA and CDR2 is SQIVND (reference sequence). The CDR3 protein is CASSINGVFQETQYF. Written as DNA, the CDR3 is TGTGCCAGTAGTATAAACGGGGTTTTCCAAGAGACCCAGTACTTC.

The rearrangement uses TRBV9 and TRBJ2-3; weak D call: TRBD2 (6 bases). The CDR3 extends over 18 amino acids. Germline CDR1 SGDLS, CDR2 YYNGEE. The V and J ends lost 0 bases and 2 bases respectively, with 19 bases between them. Here the CDR3 reads CASSVATGTRALTDTQYF. The DNA for the CDR3 is TGTGCCAGCAGCGTAGCTACGGGGACTCGAGCCCTCACAGATACGCAGTATTTT.

J is TRBJ2-7 and V is TRBV5-6, with D possibly matching TRBD2 (6 bases). CDR1 SGHDT and CDR2 YYEEEE come from the germline V gene. Trimming shortened V by 0 bases and J by 2 bases, and 12 bases separated the two germline ends. This CDR3 has 15 residues. CDR3 amino acids: CASSLVRVAAYEQYF. CDR3 DNA: TGTGCCAGCAGCTTGGTTCGAGTAGCGGCCTACGAGCAGTACTTC.

J is TRBJ2-7 and V is TRBV6-5, with 8 bases lining up with TRBD2. Germline assignment: CDR1 MNHEY and CDR2 SVGAGI. The ends lost 4 bases at V and 1 base at J; junction bases unmatched: 3. The CDR3 runs to 14 residues. Written as DNA, the CDR3 is TGTGCCAGCAGTTCCACGGGGGGGTCCTACGAGCAGTACTTC. Translation gives CASSSTGGSYEQYF.

The chain recombines TRBV5-6 with TRBJ1-3; D not resolved. The CDR3 extends over 15 amino acids. The V gene's germline CDR1 is SGHDT and CDR2 YYEEEE. Trimming shortened V by 2 bases and J by 4 bases, and 13 bases separated the two germline ends. The CDR3 here is CASSFLPPGGNTIYF. The CDR3 DNA is TGTGCCAGCAGCTTTTTGCCACCGGGGGGAAACACCATATATTTT.

The chain is built from TRBV5-1 and TRBJ1-2, with D possibly TRBD1 on 6 matching bases. The CDR3 runs 15 residues. Germline values: CDR1 SGHRS, CDR2 YFSETQ. V was clipped by 0 bases and J by 5 bases, with 14 bases between them. The CDR3 DNA reads as TGCGCCAGCAGCTTGGACCCCGGGACACCTTATGGCTACACCTTC. Translated, it gives CASSLDPGTPYGYTF.

The chain recombines TRBV9 with TRBJ2-1; 8 bases agree with TRBD2. CDR3 length: 16 amino acids. Germline trimming cut 0 bases from V and 2 bases from J; bases unmatched to any gene: 4. Germline V gene sequence: CDR1 SGDLS, CDR2 YYNGEE. CDR3 nucleotide sequence: TGTGCCAGCAGCGTAGCAGGGACTAGGCCCTACAATGAGCAGTTCTTC. It encodes CASSVAGTRPYNEQFF.

The chain couples TRBV29-1 to TRBJ2-5, with TRBD2 identical over 12 bases. This CDR3 contains 18 residues. Trimming took 0 bases from V and 7 from J; bases not matched to a gene: 15. CDR1 is SQVTM and CDR2 is ANQGSEA in the germline V gene. CDR3 sequence (DNA): TGCAGCGTTGAAGATCCCGACACTAGCGGGGGGCACATTGGGACCCAGTACTTC. The encoded protein is CSVEDPDTSGGHIGTQYF. Based on the CDR3 plus reference TRBV29-1 and TRBJ2-5, the full variable domain is SAVISQKPSRDICQRGTSLTIQCQVDSQVTMMFWYRQQPGQSLTLIATANQGSEATYESGFVIDKFPISRPNLTFSTLTVSNMSPEDSSIYLCSVEDPDTSGGHIGTQYFGPGTRLLVL.

V is TRBV4-3 and J is TRBJ1-3; D is unresolved. V was clipped by 4 bases and J by 1 base, with 11 bases between them. The CDR3 loop spans 15 amino acids. Per the germline V gene, CDR1 is LGHNA and CDR2 is YSLEER. The chain's CDR3 is CASSLVGKSGNTIYF. The CDR3 DNA follows: TGCGCCAGCAGCCTGGTCGGTAAATCTGGAAACACCATATATTTT.

The gene calls are TRBV7-9 and TRBJ1-6, with D perhaps matching TRBD1 (6 bases). This CDR3 is 15 amino acids long. Germline values: CDR1 SEHNR, CDR2 FQNEAQ (reference sequence). Trimming shortened V by 5 bases and J by 7 bases, and 15 bases separated the two germline ends. The CDR3 protein is CASSPTGLRNSPLHF. The CDR3 bases are TGTGCCAGCAGCCCTACAGGGCTTCGAAATTCACCCCTCCACTTT.

The chain has TRBV15 and TRBJ2-7; 9 bases fit TRBD1. The CDR3 spans 14 residues. The germline V gene encodes CDR1 LNHNV and CDR2 YYDKDF (reference sequence). The V segment lost 10 bases and the J segment 5 bases; nucleotides outside the gene matches: 12. The CDR3, as DNA: TGTGCCATGGAACCGGGACAGGGTGTTCACGAGCAGTACTTC. This gives the protein CAMEPGQGVHEQYF.